This TCR beta chain stems from a study of blood T cell repertoires in COVID-19. Source study methods: Amplifying reference gene primers gave estimates of nucleated cell counts. Libraries were prepared by immunoSEQ multiplex PCR; TCRdb keeps only in-frame clonotypes and omits some of them. That table supplies the V and J calls and clone size; D and trimming were determined from the DNA. The repertoire has 150,000 to 200,000 clones, roughly nine tenths of them found once; the top ten carry 1.5% to 2%. CDR1 is KGHDR and CDR2 is SFDVKD in the germline V gene. V shed 3 bases and J shed 10 bases, with 21 bases lying between them. This CDR3 region has 16 residues.

This TCR was recovered from a man between 18 and 29 years old who had recovered from COVID-19. The chain links TRBV24-1 to TRBJ2-1; D is perhaps TRBD2 (6 bases). Sequencing used peripheral blood. CDR3: CATSDPGRGESGEQFF. As DNA, the CDR3 is TGTGCCACCAGTGATCCCGGGCGGGGTGAAAGCGGCGAGCAGTTCTTC.